The 32 T cell receptor beta chains presented below share a single source sample, sequenced in a study of CD8+ T cells in alopecia areata. Documented treatment: oral pan-JAK inhibitor, 5-10 mg twice daily. Sequencing templates came from extracted RNA that was reverse transcribed into cDNA. Sequencing was performed with immunoSEQ multiplex PCR; in TCRdb, only in-frame clones are kept and a portion is missing. The sample records more than 150,000 clones, approximately 51% being singletons. The sequencing used CD8+ T cells sorted from blood, collected at approximately week 51, from a patient treated with tofacitinib. These receptor sequences come from a human donor with alopecia areata.

The chain uses TRBV5-6 and TRBJ1-2; D is unclear. Trimming took off 3 bases at V and 8 bases at J, with 11 bases between the two ends. Germline-derived CDR1 and CDR2 are SGHDT and YYEEEE. The CDR3 length is 12 residues. CDR3 nucleotides: TGTGCCAGCAGCTCGGAGGGTCGCGGCTACACCTTC. It translates to CASSSEGRGYTF. Combining the CDR3 with reference TRBV5-6 and TRBJ1-2 gives the whole variable domain DAGVTQSPTHLIKTRGQQVTLRCSPKSGHDTVSWYQQALGQGPQFIFQYYEEEERQRGNFPDRFSGHQFPNYSSELNVNALLLGDSALYLCASSSEGRGYTFGSGTRLTVV.

The genes are TRBV27 and TRBJ2-1; D is undetermined. Trimming took off 8 bases at V and 2 bases at J, with 10 bases between the two ends. There are 13 residues in the CDR3. Germline CDR1 and CDR2: MNHEY and SMNVEV (reference sequence). The CDR3 spells CASSGTAYNEQFF. CDR3 sequence (DNA): TGTGCCAGCTCGGGCACCGCCTACAATGAGCAGTTCTTC.

This clone has only a few counts. This chain joins TRBV5-4 and TRBJ2-1, with TRBD1 matching 9 bases. Germline CDR1 reads SGHNT; CDR2 reads YYREEE (reference sequence). This CDR3 has 13 amino acids. The V gene end was trimmed by 6 bases and the J gene end by 7 bases; junction bases not matched to a gene: 5. CDR3 amino acids: CASKTGGRNEQFF. Here the CDR3 DNA reads TGTGCCAGCAAGACAGGGGGGAGGAATGAGCAGTTCTTC.

This clone was recorded once. The chain uses TRBV13 and TRBJ1-5, with 7 bases fitting TRBD1. The length of the CDR3 is 16 residues. The V gene's germline CDR1 is PRHDT and CDR2 FYEKMQ (reference sequence). J gave up 0 bases and V 8 bases, and 10 bases lay outside the gene matches. The CDR3 DNA follows: TGTGCCAGCTCCGAGTCCGGGACAGATAGCAATCAGCCCCAGCATTTT. This encodes CASSESGTDSNQPQHF.

This sequence joins TRBV6-1 and TRBJ2-1, with 9 bases lining up with TRBD1. Germline values: CDR1 MNHNS, CDR2 SASEGT. The CDR3 runs to 18 residues. Losses at the gene ends were 4 bases for V and 6 bases for J; bases not matched to a gene: 16. As DNA, the CDR3 is TGTGCCAGCAGTGGCTACAGGGGGCGAGAAAGAGAGCGCAATGAGCAGTTCTTC. Amino acids: CASSGYRGRERERNEQFF.

This clone was counted a few times. The same CDR3 also results from other DNA sequences found in this sample. The J gene is TRBJ1-5, the V gene TRBV27; TRBD1 might be the D (5 bases). Germline V gene data show CDR1 as MNHEY and CDR2 as SMNVEV (reference sequence). Trimming took off 2 bases at V and 1 base at J, with 6 bases between the two ends. The CDR3 spans 14 residues. The CDR3 nucleotides are TGTGCCAGCAGTTTAAGGGGAAGCAATCAGCCCCAGCATTTT. It encodes CASSLRGSNQPQHF.

This chain joins TRBV2 and TRBJ1-1; D is ambiguous. Germline assignment: CDR1 SNHLY and CDR2 FYNNEI. The CDR3 is 14 amino acids. V dropped 3 bases and J dropped 1 base, with 9 bases sitting between them. Here the CDR3 DNA reads TGTGCCAGCAGTGATTTCCCAGGGAACACTGAAGCTTTCTTT. Amino acids: CASSDFPGNTEAFF.

V usage is TRBV6-5 and J usage is TRBJ2-7; D uncertain. Deletions cut 5 bases from V and 1 base from J, with 12 bases between. The CDR3 is 14 residues long. The germline V gene has CDR1 MNHEY and CDR2 SVGAGI. The CDR3 nucleotides read TGTGCCAGCAGTCGCCCGGACGGTTCCTACGAGCAGTACTTC. Its translation: CASSRPDGSYEQYF.

This clone was counted only a few times. The CDR3 region has the DNA TGTGCCAGCAGTGAAGAACAGGGTGGGCCCTACGAGCAGTACTTC. It specifies CASSEEQGGPYEQYF. The chain combines TRBV6-1 with TRBJ2-7, with a tentative D call TRBD1 (6 bases). Germline CDR1 MNHNS, CDR2 SASEGT. The CDR3 totals 15 residues. Trimming took 1 base from V and 2 from J, leaving 12 bases between them.

J is TRBJ2-6 and V is TRBV14; D gene uncertain. V was trimmed by 1 base and J by 2 bases, leaving 12 bases between them. From germline, CDR1 is SGHDN and CDR2 FVKESK. There are 17 residues in the CDR3. In nucleotides, the CDR3 is TGTGCCAGCAGCCAAGTGTTGTCGGCCCCTGGGGCCAACGTCCTGACTTTC. Protein product: CASSQVLSAPGANVLTF.

This clone appeared a few times. The same CDR3 is also encoded by other DNA sequences in this sample. The chain carries TRBV2 and TRBJ2-6; TRBD1 is a possible D gene (6 bases). CDR3 length equals 14 residues. The ends were cut back, 6 bases at V and 2 bases at J, with 8 bases in the middle. Germline V gives CDR1 SNHLY, CDR2 FYNNEI. The CDR3 nucleotides read TGTGCCAGCAGCGACAGGACTGGGGCCAACGTCCTGACTTTC. Amino acid sequence: CASSDRTGANVLTF. Variable domain in full (rest from reference TRBV2 and TRBJ2-6): EPEVTQTPSHQVTQMGQEVILRCVPISNHLYFYWYRQILGQKVEFLVSFYNNEISEKSEIFDDQFSVERPDGSNFTLKIRSTKLEDSAMYFCASSDRTGANVLTFGAGSRLTVL.

In this sample, this clone turned up a few times. V is TRBV11-2 and J is TRBJ1-2; perhaps TRBD1 as D (5 bases). CDR1 is SGHAT, CDR2 FQNNGV, per germline. V lost 5 bases and J lost 5, with 21 bases in between. The CDR3 sequence is 16 residues long. CDR3 sequence (DNA): TGTGCCAGCAGCGGGGCCCTAAAGGGGCGGGGGTATGGCTACACCTTC. Amino acids: CASSGALKGRGYGYTF. Drawing the rest from reference TRBV11-2 and TRBJ1-2, the complete variable domain is EAGVAQSPRYKIIEKRQSVAFWCNPISGHATLYWYQQILGQGPKLLIQFQNNGVVDDSQLPKDRFSAERLKGVDSTLKIQPAKLEDSAVYLCASSGALKGRGYGYTFGSGTRLTVV.

The sample holds one count of this clone. The chain couples TRBV4-2 to TRBJ1-5; D unclear. V gave up 0 bases and J gave up 7 bases, with 10 bases separating them. Germline assignment: CDR1 LGHNA and CDR2 YNFKEQ. CDR3 length equals 14 residues. The CDR3 spells CASSQDKVRQPQHF. For the CDR3, the DNA is TGTGCCAGCAGCCAAGATAAAGTTAGGCAGCCCCAGCATTTT.

About this clone itself: A much more abundant neighbour one base away suggests this may be a read error. V gene TRBV25-1 combines with J gene TRBJ2-2; D gene ambiguous. The germline V and J ends were trimmed by 3 bases and 1 base, with 3 bases remaining between them. Germline lookup yields CDR1 MGHDK and CDR2 SYGVNS. CDR3 length equals 13 residues. CDR3 DNA: TGTGCCAGCAGTGATTGGAACACCGGGGAGCTGTTTTTT. It translates to CASSDWNTGELFF.

The V gene is TRBV10-3, the J gene TRBJ1-2; D is uncertain. There are 13 residues in the CDR3. Germline V gives CDR1 ENHRY, CDR2 SYGVKD. Trimming cost V 2 bases and J 6 bases, with 10 bases left between them. CDR3 residues: CAISEGGLDGYTF. CDR3 in DNA: TGTGCCATCAGTGAGGGTGGGCTCGATGGCTACACCTTC.

The chain combines TRBV30 with TRBJ1-4; 11 bases align to TRBD1. V trimming: 6 bases; J trimming: 9 bases; junction bases outside the gene matches: 6. CDR1 is GTSNPN, CDR2 SVGIG, per germline (reference sequence). This CDR3 has 13 residues. DNA of the CDR3: TGTGCCTGTTGGGACAGGGGGTTGAAAAAACTGTTTTTT. Its translation is CACWDRGLKKLFF.

The chain carries TRBV6-1 and TRBJ2-7; D is uncertain. Per the germline V gene, CDR1 is MNHNS and CDR2 is SASEGT. CDR3 length equals 16 residues. Trimming removed 0 bases at V and 2 bases at J, with 14 bases between. CDR3 region: CASSEAVGNPTYEQYF. CDR3 DNA: TGTGCCAGCAGTGAAGCTGTAGGGAATCCCACCTACGAGCAGTACTTC.

The genes are TRBV6-1 and TRBJ1-5; TRBD1 is a possible D gene (6 bases). The CDR3 runs 14 residues. Germline CDR1 MNHNS, CDR2 SASEGT. V dropped 4 bases and J dropped 0 bases, with 7 bases sitting between them. CDR3 loop: CASSGDTSNQPQHF. CDR3 in DNA: TGTGCCAGCAGTGGGGACACTAGCAATCAGCCCCAGCATTTT.

The gene calls are TRBV6-5 and TRBJ1-5, with D maybe TRBD1 (6 bases). The CDR3 runs to 15 residues. V lost 5 bases to trimming and J lost 0 bases, with 11 bases between them. Germline values: CDR1 MNHEY, CDR2 SVGAGI. This chain's CDR3 is CASSPGADSNQPQHF. Written as DNA, the CDR3 is TGTGCCAGCAGTCCGGGGGCCGATAGCAATCAGCCCCAGCATTTT.

The table lists this clone with a few counts. The V gene is TRBV4-3, the J gene TRBJ2-2; 9 nucleotides match TRBD1. Germline-derived CDR1 and CDR2 are LGHNA and YSLEER. V shed 1 base and J 5 bases; nucleotides not matched to a gene: 2. This CDR3 has 15 residues. The CDR3 here is CASSQGTGVTGELFF. The CDR3 DNA sequence: TGCGCCAGCAGCCAAGGGACAGGGGTGACCGGGGAGCTGTTTTTT.

This clone was found a few times. This chain connects TRBV27 to TRBJ1-5; possibly TRBD1 for D (5 bases). Germline V gives CDR1 MNHEY, CDR2 SMNVEV (reference sequence). CDR3 length equals 17 residues. With 5 bases removed from V and 3 bases from J, the gap between germline ends came to 20 bases. CDR3 in amino acids: CASSPYNRLENNQPQHF. The CDR3 nucleotides are TGTGCCAGCAGTCCCTACAACAGGTTGGAGAACAATCAGCCCCAGCATTTT.

This chain connects TRBV7-9 to TRBJ2-2, with 10 bases matching TRBD1. V shed 5 bases, J shed 5 bases, and the junction held 5 bases outside the gene matches. This CDR3 is 15 amino acids long. Germline V lookup: CDR1 SEHNR, CDR2 FQNEAQ (reference sequence). CDR3 region: CASSAGTGVTGELFF. In DNA, the CDR3 is TGTGCCAGCAGCGCCGGGACAGGGGTTACCGGGGAGCTGTTTTTT.

This chain links TRBV7-9 with TRBJ2-7; D is unresolved. The germline gives CDR1 SEHNR, CDR2 FQNEAQ (reference sequence). This CDR3 comprises 13 residues. V was shortened by 2 bases and J by 0 bases, with 5 bases between the two germline ends. CDR3 amino acids: CASSLYSSYEQYF. The CDR3 DNA sequence: TGTGCCAGCAGCTTATACTCCTCCTACGAGCAGTACTTC.

Comments on this clone: Other nucleotide sequences from this sample produce the same CDR3. The V gene is TRBV5-1, the J gene TRBJ2-7; D remains ambiguous. V dropped 1 base and J dropped 5 bases, with 7 bases sitting between them. The CDR3 contains 12 residues. Germline CDR1 is SGHRS and CDR2 is YFSETQ. The CDR3 loop is CASSLTRDEQYF. CDR3 DNA sequence: TGCGCCAGCAGCTTGACTCGGGACGAGCAGTACTTC.

This clone was counted between two and nine times. This same CDR3 is encoded by further DNA sequences in the sample. This chain links TRBV5-6 with TRBJ1-5, with D uncertain. Germline CDR1 is SGHDT and CDR2 is YYEEEE. V lost 2 bases, J lost 3 bases, and 9 bases lay in between. The CDR3 sequence is 14 residues long. This CDR3 reads CASSLGGANQPQHF. Here the CDR3 DNA reads TGTGCCAGCAGCTTAGGAGGAGCCAATCAGCCCCAGCATTTT.

This clone was seen only once. The genes are TRBV30 and TRBJ1-4; 8 nucleotides align to TRBD1. From germline, CDR1 is GTSNPN and CDR2 SVGIG (reference sequence). The CDR3 covers 14 residues. V lost 7 bases to trimming and J lost 12 bases; unmatched junction nucleotides: 16. DNA for the CDR3: TGTGCCTCGCGTCACAGGACAGGGCCGTTTCAACTGTTTTTT. The encoded protein is CASRHRTGPFQLFF.

The rearrangement links TRBV30 to TRBJ1-4; the match to TRBD1 covers 8 bases. The CDR3 loop spans 15 amino acids. J lost 6 bases, V lost 0 bases, and 6 bases had no gene match. The V gene's germline CDR1 is GTSNPN and CDR2 SVGIG (reference sequence). CDR3 sequence (DNA): TGTGCCTGGAGTGTACAGGGGGGGCTTGATGAAAAACTGTTTTTT. This sequence encodes CAWSVQGGLDEKLFF.

The rearrangement uses TRBV7-2 and TRBJ2-3; D ambiguous. Germline assignment: CDR1 SGHTA and CDR2 FQGNSA. CDR3 length: 14 amino acids. V was trimmed by 1 base and J by 3 bases, leaving 8 bases between them. CDR3 protein: CASSLDWGTDTQYF. CDR3 nucleotides: TGTGCCAGCAGCTTAGATTGGGGAACAGATACGCAGTATTTT.

The chain combines TRBV6-1 with TRBJ2-1; D is unclear. The germline V and J ends were trimmed by 4 bases and 0 bases, with 13 bases remaining between them. Germline assignment: CDR1 MNHNS and CDR2 SASEGT. The CDR3 loop spans 16 amino acids. Here the CDR3 DNA reads TGTGCCAGCAGTGTCGAGCTACCCGGCTCCTACAATGAGCAGTTCTTC. This encodes CASSVELPGSYNEQFF.

This clone was seen a handful of times. The J gene is TRBJ1-6, the V gene TRBV19; the D gene is possibly TRBD1 (5 bases). V lost 7 bases and J 5 bases, leaving 15 bases between the germline ends. CDR3 size: 15 residues. Germline V gene data show CDR1 as LNHDA and CDR2 as SQIVND (reference sequence). CDR3 region: CASKGKGLNNSPLHF. CDR3 sequence (DNA): TGTGCCAGTAAGGGGAAGGGGTTAAATAATTCACCCCTCCACTTT.

J is TRBJ2-2 and V is TRBV27; 9 nucleotides agree with TRBD2. Trimming removed 2 bases from V and 6 bases from J; junction bases left unmatched: 4. This CDR3 is built from 15 residues. CDR1 and CDR2 (germline): MNHEY, SMNVEV (reference sequence). CDR3 region: CASSLGGGAAGELFF. The CDR3 DNA follows: TGTGCCAGCAGTTTAGGCGGGGGGGCCGCCGGGGAGCTGTTTTTT.

This clone has just a few counts. The same CDR3 also results from other DNA sequences found in this sample. The rearrangement uses TRBV29-1 and TRBJ2-2; no reliable D call. CDR1 is SQVTM, CDR2 ANQGSEA, per germline. The CDR3 length is 12 residues. The ends were cut back, 1 base at V and 4 bases at J, with 4 bases in the middle. CDR3 bases: TGCAGCGTTGAAGGACCCACCGGGGAGCTGTTTTTT. It yields the protein CSVEGPTGELFF.